The 19 T cell receptor beta chains listed next were all sequenced from one sample in a study of Graves' ophthalmopathy and Graves' hyperthyroidism. From RNA, the CDR3 regions of TCR beta chains were amplified and sequenced. First-round RT-PCR used HTBI primers; second-round multiplex PCR followed. Via MiXCR, TCRdb re-called the multiplex PCR reads, giving one row per CDR3 protein. The sample carries about 500,000 distinct CDR3 sequences, 35% to 45% recorded once. The material sequenced was peripheral blood or thyroid tissue (not recorded which). These receptors were obtained from an adult man with Graves' hyperthyroidism.

Worth noting for this clonotype: A much larger clone is a single base away; this may be a read error. The chain recombines TRBV2 with TRBJ1-5; D gene uncertain. The CDR3 extends over 14 amino acids. The germline V gene has CDR1 SNHLY and CDR2 FYNNEI. V was cut by 3 bases and J by 0 bases, with 6 bases left in between. CDR3: CASSDYYSNQPQHF. The CDR3 DNA follows: TGTGCCAGCAGTGACTATTATAGCAATCAGCCCCAGCATTTT.

The chain couples TRBV5-6 to TRBJ2-1, with D perhaps matching TRBD2 (6 bases). Per the germline V gene, CDR1 is SGHDT and CDR2 is YYEEEE. The CDR3 totals 16 residues. V gave up 3 bases and J gave up 1 base, with 14 bases separating them. CDR3 sequence: CASSYGTGTSYNEQFF. The CDR3 bases are TGTGCCAGCAGCTACGGCACCGGGACTTCCTACAATGAGCAGTTCTTC. Drawing the rest from reference TRBV5-6 and TRBJ2-1, the complete variable domain is DAGVTQSPTHLIKTRGQQVTLRCSPKSGHDTVSWYQQALGQGPQFIFQYYEEEERQRGNFPDRFSGHQFPNYSSELNVNALLLGDSALYLCASSYGTGTSYNEQFFGPGTRLTVL.

This clonotype was seen at least ten times. The chain links TRBV4-1 to TRBJ1-2, with TRBD1 matching 7 bases. V trimming: 4 bases; J trimming: 5 bases; junction bases outside the gene matches: 7. The V gene's germline CDR1 is MGHRA and CDR2 YSYEKL. The CDR3 loop spans 14 amino acids. This CDR3 reads CASSPGDRDYGYTF. Here the CDR3 DNA reads TGCGCCAGCAGCCCAGGGGACAGAGATTATGGCTACACCTTC.

The chain has TRBV10-3 and TRBJ2-7; D might be TRBD2 (5 bases). The J call could be wrong; TRBJ2-1 is a better fit for the DNA end. Germline CDR1 ENHRY, CDR2 SYGVKD. This CDR3 is built from 13 residues. DNA for the CDR3: TGTGCCATCGCTGGACTTAATGGCAATGAGCAGTTCTTC. This gives the protein CAIAGLNGNEQFF.

CDR3 nucleotide sequence: TGCGCCAGCACACGGGAGCGGGCCAACGTCCTGACTTTC. As protein: CASTRERANVLTF. This chain links TRBV10-2 with TRBJ2-6; D might be TRBD2 (6 bases). Germline V gives CDR1 WSHSY, CDR2 SAAADI. Trimming shortened V by 7 bases and J by 5 bases, and 9 bases separated the two germline ends. The CDR3 has 13 residues.

This CDR3 is CASTWDRGPGQPQHF. In DNA form, the CDR3 reads TGTGCCAGCACCTGGGACAGGGGGCCGGGTCAGCCCCAGCATTTT. The chain joins TRBV2 to TRBJ1-5, with 12 bases that match TRBD1. The J segment lost 6 bases and the V segment lost 7 bases, leaving 7 bases of the junction unmatched. This CDR3 has 15 residues. Germline V gene sequence: CDR1 SNHLY, CDR2 FYNNEI.

CDR3 in DNA: TGTGCCAGCAGTGAAGGGGGCGGCAGGGGTAGCTATGGCTACACCTTC. Residues: CASSEGGGRGSYGYTF. The rearrangement joins TRBV2 to TRBJ1-2; possible D gene TRBD1, 6 bases. CDR3 length equals 16 residues. CDR1 is SNHLY, CDR2 FYNNEI, per germline. Trimming pared 1 base from V and 4 bases from J, leaving 16 bases between.

Details on this clonotype: One end of the junction varies from germline; a read error may be responsible. The chain employs TRBV15 and TRBJ1-1; D is perhaps TRBD1 (5 bases). The germline V gene has CDR1 LNHNV and CDR2 YYDKDF (reference sequence). The CDR3 is 15 amino acids. The CDR3 spells CAASRENSGRTEAFF. CDR3 nucleotides: TGTGCCGCCAGCAGAGAGAACTCGGGGCGGACTGAAGCTTTCTTT. Based on the CDR3 plus reference TRBV15 and TRBJ1-1, the full variable domain is DAMVIQNPRYQVTQFGKPVTLSCSQTLNHNVMYWYQQKSSQAPKLLFHYYDKDFNNEADTPDNFQSRRPNTSFCFLDIRSPGLGDTAMYLCAASRENSGRTEAFFGQGTRLTVV.

V is TRBV14 and J is TRBJ2-5; no clear D gene. This CDR3 is built from 15 residues. The V end lost 8 bases, the J end lost 0 bases, and 16 bases lay between the germline ends. CDR1 is SGHDN, CDR2 FVKESK, per germline. CDR3 protein: CASSPVRLYQETQYF. For the CDR3, the DNA is TGTGCCAGCTCACCTGTCAGACTTTACCAAGAGACCCAGTACTTC.

This clonotype was counted at least ten times. This rearrangement joins TRBV29-1 to TRBJ2-7, with D unclear. This CDR3 is built from 12 residues. The germline V gene encodes CDR1 SQVTM and CDR2 ANQGSEA. Trimming stripped 2 bases from V and 3 bases from J, with 8 bases between. The CDR3 sequence: CSVEPGDYEQYF. DNA of the CDR3: TGCAGCGTTGAACCAGGAGACTACGAGCAGTACTTC.

This clonotype has ten or more counts. V gene TRBV19 combines with J gene TRBJ2-5; 12 bases fit TRBD2. CDR3 size: 15 residues. Germline V gene sequence: CDR1 LNHDA, CDR2 SQIVND (reference sequence). The trim removed 5 bases at V and 4 bases at J, leaving 5 bases unmatched. The DNA for the CDR3 is TGTGCCAGTAGTTCTTCTAGCGGGAGGGTAGAGACCCAGTACTTC. Protein sequence: CASSSSSGRVETQYF.

Ten or more counts support this clonotype. J is TRBJ2-7 and V is TRBV25-1; D possibly corresponds to TRBD2 (6 bases). V lost 6 bases, J lost 0 bases, and 9 bases lay in between. The CDR3 spans 13 residues. The germline V gene encodes CDR1 MGHDK and CDR2 SYGVNS. The CDR3 spells CASRETSSYEQYF. Here the CDR3 DNA reads TGTGCCAGCAGGGAGACTAGCTCCTACGAGCAGTACTTC.

This clonotype was detected only a few times. V is TRBV20-1 and J is TRBJ1-5; 10 positions agree with TRBD1. CDR3 size: 16 residues. Germline CDR1 reads DFQATT; CDR2 reads SNEGSKA (reference sequence). Losses at the gene ends were 1 base for V and 7 bases for J; bases not matched to a gene: 10. The CDR3 region has the DNA TGCAGTGCTAGAGTTAGAGGACAGGGGGGAGGACAGCCCCAGCATTTT. The encoded protein is CSARVRGQGGGQPQHF.

The chain has TRBV6-5 and TRBJ2-7; 8 bases match TRBD1. V lost 5 bases to trimming and J lost 9 bases; unmatched junction nucleotides: 15. The CDR3 covers 15 residues. CDR1 and CDR2 (germline): MNHEY, SVGAGI. CDR3 coding DNA: TGTGCCAGCAGTCCACAAAGACACGGACAGGGACTGCAGTACTTC. It encodes CASSPQRHGQGLQYF.

This clonotype was seen many times. CDR3 bases: TGCGCCAGCAGCATGGGACAGATTAATTCACCCCTCCACTTT. Amino acids: CASSMGQINSPLHF. The rearrangement uses TRBV5-1 and TRBJ1-6, with 7 bases matching TRBD1. The CDR3 consists of 14 residues. CDR1 and CDR2 (germline): SGHRS, YFSETQ. Trimming removed 4 bases from V and 6 bases from J; junction bases left unmatched: 4. Full variable domain (outside the CDR3, taken from reference TRBV5-1 and TRBJ1-6): KAGVTQTPRYLIKTRGQQVTLSCSPISGHRSVSWYQQTPGQGLQFLFEYFSETQRNKGNFPGRFSGRQFSNSRSEMNVSTLELGDSALYLCASSMGQINSPLHFGNGTRLTVT.

This clonotype appeared many times. This chain connects TRBV7-9 to TRBJ2-2; the match to TRBD1 covers 9 bases. This CDR3 comprises 15 residues. V was clipped by 8 bases and J by 7 bases; unmatched bases: 11. CDR1 and CDR2 (germline): SEHNR, FQNEAQ (reference sequence). The CDR3: CASRMGQGNFGELFF. The CDR3 nucleotides are TGTGCCAGCCGCATGGGACAGGGCAATTTCGGGGAGCTGTTTTTT.

V and J are TRBV12-3 or TRBV12-4 and TRBJ1-2; D ambiguous. V dropped 6 bases and J dropped 5 bases, with 10 bases sitting between them. CDR3 length equals 12 residues. Here the CDR3 reads CASSPAIYGYTF. CDR3 in DNA: TGTGCCAGCAGCCCGGCCATTTATGGCTACACCTTC.

This clonotype has more than one count but fewer than ten. This rearrangement joins TRBV2 to TRBJ2-2; weak D call: TRBD2 (6 bases). The CDR3 consists of 13 residues. Germline V gene lookup returns CDR1 SNHLY and CDR2 FYNNEI. Trimming removed 4 bases at V and 7 bases at J, with 10 bases between. CDR3 DNA: TGTGCCAGCAGTGGACCGGGGGTCGGGGAGCTGTTTTTT. Translated, it gives CASSGPGVGELFF.

This clonotype was seen ten or more times. The chain employs TRBV20-1 and TRBJ2-5; a possible D gene is TRBD2 (7 bases). From germline, CDR1 is DFQATT and CDR2 SNEGSKA (reference sequence). Trimming took off 6 bases at V and 2 bases at J, with 16 bases between the two ends. CDR3 length: 14 residues. The CDR3 DNA sequence: TGCAGTGCCACAGGGAGGGGGACACAAGAGACCCAGTACTTC. It yields the protein CSATGRGTQETQYF.